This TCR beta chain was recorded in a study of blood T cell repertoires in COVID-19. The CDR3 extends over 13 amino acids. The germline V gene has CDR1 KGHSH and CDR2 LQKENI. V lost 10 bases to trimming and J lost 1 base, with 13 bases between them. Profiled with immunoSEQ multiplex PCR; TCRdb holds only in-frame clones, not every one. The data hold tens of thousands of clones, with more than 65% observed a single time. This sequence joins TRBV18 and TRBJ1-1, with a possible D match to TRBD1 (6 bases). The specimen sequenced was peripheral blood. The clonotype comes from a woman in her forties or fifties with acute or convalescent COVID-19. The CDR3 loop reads CATYTTGNTEAFF. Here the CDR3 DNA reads TGTGCCACCTATACGACAGGGAACACTGAAGCTTTCTTT.